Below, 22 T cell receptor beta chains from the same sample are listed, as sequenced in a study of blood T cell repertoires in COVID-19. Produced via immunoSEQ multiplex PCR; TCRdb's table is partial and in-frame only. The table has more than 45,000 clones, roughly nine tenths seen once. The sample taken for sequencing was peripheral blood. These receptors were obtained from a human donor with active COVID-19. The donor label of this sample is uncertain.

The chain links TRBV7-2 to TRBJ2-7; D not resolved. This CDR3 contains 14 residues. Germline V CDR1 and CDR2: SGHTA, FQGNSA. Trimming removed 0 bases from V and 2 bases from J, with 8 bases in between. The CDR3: CASSLAQVTYEQYF. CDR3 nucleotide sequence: TGTGCCAGCAGCTTAGCGCAGGTTACCTACGAGCAGTACTTC.

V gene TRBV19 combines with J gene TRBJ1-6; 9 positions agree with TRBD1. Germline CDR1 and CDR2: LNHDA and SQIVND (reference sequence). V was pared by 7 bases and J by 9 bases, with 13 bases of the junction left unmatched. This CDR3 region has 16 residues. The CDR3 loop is CASNLRGTGISSPLHF. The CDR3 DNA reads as TGTGCCAGTAACCTTAGGGGGACAGGGATTTCTTCACCCCTCCACTTT.

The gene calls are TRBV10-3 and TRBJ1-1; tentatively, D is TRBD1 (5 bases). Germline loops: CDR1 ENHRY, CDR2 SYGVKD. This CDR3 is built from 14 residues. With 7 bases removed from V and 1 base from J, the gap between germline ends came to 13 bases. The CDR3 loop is CAIKQGKENTEAFF. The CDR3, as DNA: TGTGCCATCAAGCAGGGAAAAGAGAACACTGAAGCTTTCTTT.

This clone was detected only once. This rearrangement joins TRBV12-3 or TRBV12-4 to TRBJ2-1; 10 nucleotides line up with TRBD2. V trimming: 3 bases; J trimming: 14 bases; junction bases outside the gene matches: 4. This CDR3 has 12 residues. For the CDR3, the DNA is TGTGCCAGCAGTTTCAGCGGGGGGGTGGAGTTCTTC. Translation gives CASSFSGGVEFF.

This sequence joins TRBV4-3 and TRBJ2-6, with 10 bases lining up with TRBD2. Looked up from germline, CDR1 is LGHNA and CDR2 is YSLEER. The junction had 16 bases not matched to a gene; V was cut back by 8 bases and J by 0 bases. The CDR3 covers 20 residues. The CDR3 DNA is TGCGCCAGCTACCGTACTAGCGGGGAAAACAAACGCTCTGGGGCCAACGTCCTGACTTTC. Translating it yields CASYRTSGENKRSGANVLTF.

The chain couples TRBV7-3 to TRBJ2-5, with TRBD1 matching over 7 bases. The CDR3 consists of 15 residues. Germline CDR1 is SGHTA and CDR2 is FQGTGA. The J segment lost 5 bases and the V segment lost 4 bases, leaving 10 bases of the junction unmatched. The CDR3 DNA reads TGTGCCAGCAGCTCTAGGGGGCTTCTGGGGGAGACCCAGTACTTC. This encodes CASSSRGLLGETQYF.

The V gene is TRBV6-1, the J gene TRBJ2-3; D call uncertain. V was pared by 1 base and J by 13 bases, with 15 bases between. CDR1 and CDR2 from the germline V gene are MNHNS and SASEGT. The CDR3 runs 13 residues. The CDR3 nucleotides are TGTGCCAGCAGTGAAGGGCGGATCACCGAAAAGTATTTT. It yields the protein CASSEGRITEKYF.

The CDR3 region is CASSQRCPTGSYEQYF. The CDR3 coding sequence is TGTGCCAGCAGCCAACGGTGTCCCACAGGTTCCTACGAGCAGTACTTC. The chain recombines TRBV3-1 (or the pseudogene TRBV3-2) with TRBJ2-7, with a possible D match to TRBD1 (5 bases). CDR3 length equals 16 residues. V lost 2 bases to trimming and J lost 1 base, with 15 bases between them. CDR1 is LGHDT and CDR2 is YNNKEL in the germline V gene (reference sequence).

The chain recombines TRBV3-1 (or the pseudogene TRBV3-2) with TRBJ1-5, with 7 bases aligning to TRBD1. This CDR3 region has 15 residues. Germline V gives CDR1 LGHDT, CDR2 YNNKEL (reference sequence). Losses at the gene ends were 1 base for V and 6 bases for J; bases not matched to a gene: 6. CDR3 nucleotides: TGTGCCAGCAGCCAAGGACAGGGCTTAGCTCAGCCCCAGCATTTT. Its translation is CASSQGQGLAQPQHF.

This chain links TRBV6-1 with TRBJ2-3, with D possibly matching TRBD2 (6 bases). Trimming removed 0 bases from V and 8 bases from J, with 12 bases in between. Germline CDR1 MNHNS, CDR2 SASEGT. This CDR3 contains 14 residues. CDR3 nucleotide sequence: TGTGCCAGCAGTGAAGCGCGTTCAGCGGGTACGCAGTATTTT. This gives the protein CASSEARSAGTQYF.

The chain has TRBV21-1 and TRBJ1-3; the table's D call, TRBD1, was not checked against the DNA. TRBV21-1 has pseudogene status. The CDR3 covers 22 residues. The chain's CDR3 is CASSRPHTGETSFSPSGNTIYF. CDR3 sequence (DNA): TGTGCCAGCAGCAGACCTCACACAGGGGAGACCTCCTTTTCACCCTCTGGAAACACCATATATTTT.

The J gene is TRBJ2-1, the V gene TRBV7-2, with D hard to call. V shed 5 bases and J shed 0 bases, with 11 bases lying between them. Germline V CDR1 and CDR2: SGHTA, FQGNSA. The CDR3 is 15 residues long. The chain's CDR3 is CASSVQQSSYNEQFF. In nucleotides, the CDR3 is TGTGCCAGCAGCGTACAGCAGAGCTCCTACAATGAGCAGTTCTTC.

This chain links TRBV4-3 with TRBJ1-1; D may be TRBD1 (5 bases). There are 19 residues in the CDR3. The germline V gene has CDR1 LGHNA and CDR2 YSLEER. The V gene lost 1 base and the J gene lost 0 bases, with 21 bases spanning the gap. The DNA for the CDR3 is TGCGCCAGCAGCCAAGGCGTCAGGGTGGGATTCTCTATGAACACTGAAGCTTTCTTT. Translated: CASSQGVRVGFSMNTEAFF.

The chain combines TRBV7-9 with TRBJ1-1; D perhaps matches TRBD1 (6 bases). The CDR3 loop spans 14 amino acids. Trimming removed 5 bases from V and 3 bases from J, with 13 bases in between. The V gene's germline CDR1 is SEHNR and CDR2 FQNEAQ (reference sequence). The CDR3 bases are TGTGCCAGCAGCCTACAGGGCCGGGACACTGAAGCTTTCTTT. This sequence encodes CASSLQGRDTEAFF.

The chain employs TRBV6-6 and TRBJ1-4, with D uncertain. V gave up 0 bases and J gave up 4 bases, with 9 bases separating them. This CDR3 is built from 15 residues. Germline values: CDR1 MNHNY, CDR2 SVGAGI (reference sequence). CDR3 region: CASSYSIFFNEKLFF. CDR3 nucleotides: TGTGCCAGCAGTTACTCAATCTTCTTTAATGAAAAACTGTTTTTT.

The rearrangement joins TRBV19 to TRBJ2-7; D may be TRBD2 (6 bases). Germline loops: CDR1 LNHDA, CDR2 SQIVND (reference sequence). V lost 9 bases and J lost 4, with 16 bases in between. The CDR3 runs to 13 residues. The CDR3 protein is CASSPGVKYEQYF. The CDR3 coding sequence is TGTGCCAGCAGTCCGGGGGTCAAATACGAGCAGTACTTC.

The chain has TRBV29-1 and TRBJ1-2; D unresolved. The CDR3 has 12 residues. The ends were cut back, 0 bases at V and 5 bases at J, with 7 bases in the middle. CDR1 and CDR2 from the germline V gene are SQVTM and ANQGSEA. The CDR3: CSVEDGLYGYTF. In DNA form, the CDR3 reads TGCAGCGTTGAAGATGGGCTTTATGGCTACACCTTC. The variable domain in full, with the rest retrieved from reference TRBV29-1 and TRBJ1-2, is SAVISQKPSRDICQRGTSLTIQCQVDSQVTMMFWYRQQPGQSLTLIATANQGSEATYESGFVIDKFPISRPNLTFSTLTVSNMSPEDSSIYLCSVEDGLYGYTFGSGTRLTVV.

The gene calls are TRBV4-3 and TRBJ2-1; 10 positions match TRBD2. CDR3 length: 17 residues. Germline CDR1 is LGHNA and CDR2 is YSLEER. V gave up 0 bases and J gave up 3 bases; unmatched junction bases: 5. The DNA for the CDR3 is TGCGCCAGCAGCCAAGATCTAGCGGGGGCCCTCTACAATGAGCAGTTCTTC. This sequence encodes CASSQDLAGALYNEQFF.

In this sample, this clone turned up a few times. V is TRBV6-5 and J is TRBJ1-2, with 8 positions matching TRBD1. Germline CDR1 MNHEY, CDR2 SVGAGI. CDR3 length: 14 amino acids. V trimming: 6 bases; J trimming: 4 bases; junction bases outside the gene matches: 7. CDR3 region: CASRPGQALYGYTF. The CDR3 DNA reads TGTGCCAGCAGGCCGGGACAGGCACTCTATGGCTACACCTTC.

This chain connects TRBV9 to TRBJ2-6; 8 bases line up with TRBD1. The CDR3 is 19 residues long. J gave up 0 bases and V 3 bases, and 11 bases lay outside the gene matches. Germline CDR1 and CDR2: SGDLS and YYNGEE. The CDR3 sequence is CASSGARRGLSSGANVLTF. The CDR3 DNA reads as TGTGCCAGCAGCGGAGCCCGCAGGGGGCTAAGCTCTGGGGCCAACGTCCTGACTTTC.

The CDR3 protein is CASSPQTGANVLTF. For the CDR3, the DNA is TGCGCCAGCAGCCCCCAGACTGGGGCCAACGTCCTGACTTTC. This chain connects TRBV5-1 to TRBJ2-6; D unclear. Between the trimmed V and J ends, which lost 4 bases and 2 bases, there was a span of 7 bases. Germline-derived CDR1 and CDR2 are SGHRS and YFSETQ. This CDR3 comprises 14 residues.

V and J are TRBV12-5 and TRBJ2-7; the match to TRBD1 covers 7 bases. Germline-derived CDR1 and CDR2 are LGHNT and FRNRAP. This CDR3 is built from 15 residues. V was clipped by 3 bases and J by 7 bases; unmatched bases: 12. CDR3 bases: TGTGCTAGTGGTTTCCCGACAGGGCCGGGTCGAGAGCAGTACTTC. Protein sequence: CASGFPTGPGREQYF.